The 23 T cell receptor beta chains reported below all come from one sample, sequenced in a study of T cells in Graves' hyperthyroidism and ophthalmopathy. Amplification of TCR beta CDR3 regions was performed using RNA transcripts as template. When the TCR CDR3 underwent first-round RT-PCR, the HTBI primer set was used. TCRdb itself ran the multiplex PCR reads through MiXCR, one entry per CDR3 protein. The repertoire holds hundreds of thousands of distinct CDR3 sequences, with under 60% as singletons. What was sequenced was peripheral blood or thyroid tissue (not recorded which). The receptors come from a woman between 18 and 29 years old with Graves' hyperthyroidism.

This clonotype was recorded at least ten times. The V call is TRBV12-3 or TRBV12-4, the J call TRBJ1-5, with TRBD1 matching 9 bases. This CDR3 comprises 15 residues. The V gene end was trimmed by 5 bases and the J gene end by 3 bases; junction bases not matched to a gene: 5. CDR3 sequence (DNA): TGTGCCAGCAGTCCCGGGACAGGGTTCAATCAGCCCCAGCATTTT. This gives the protein CASSPGTGFNQPQHF.

This chain joins TRBV7-2 and TRBJ2-5, with TRBD1 matching 8 bases. Germline CDR1 SGHTA, CDR2 FQGNSA. The CDR3 loop spans 16 amino acids. V dropped 8 bases and J dropped 2; count of bases not matched to a gene: 13. The CDR3 sequence: CASSLQPGQVQETQYF. As DNA, the CDR3 is TGTGCCAGCTCACTCCAACCGGGACAGGTACAAGAGACCCAGTACTTC.

This clonotype was recorded many times. The genes are TRBV7-2 and TRBJ1-3, with TRBD1 as a possible D gene (5 bases). V lost 5 bases to trimming and J lost 2 bases, with 10 bases between them. Germline V gene data show CDR1 as SGHTA and CDR2 as FQGNSA. This CDR3 contains 14 residues. CDR3 DNA sequence: TGTGCCAGCAGCCCGCAGGGACCTGGAAACACCATATATTTT. It is translated as CASSPQGPGNTIYF.

Concerning this clonotype itself: Here the CDR3 omits its conserved ending phenylalanine or tryptophan, so a read error is the likely source. No DNA is shown, since the ends of the CDR3 on it are uncertain; the CDR3 is the one TCRdb lists. The chain joins TRBV6-4 to TRBJ1-3. The CDR3 comprises 13 residues, both ends counted. Germline lookup yields CDR1 MRHNA and CDR2 SNTAGT. The CDR3 sequence: CASSDGLAGGRNT.

This chain connects TRBV24-1 to TRBJ1-2; possibly TRBD1 for D (6 bases). The CDR3 is made up of 18 amino acids. Trimming removed 1 base from V and 5 bases from J, with 22 bases in between. Looked up from germline, CDR1 is KGHDR and CDR2 is SFDVKD. The CDR3 reads CATSDFRDTGVFGYGYTF. The CDR3 bases are TGTGCCACCAGTGATTTCAGGGACACCGGGGTCTTCGGTTATGGCTACACCTTC.

This chain joins TRBV7-9 and TRBJ1-2; 10 bases fit TRBD1. CDR3 length: 11 amino acids. The germline V gene encodes CDR1 SEHNR and CDR2 FQNEAQ (reference sequence). The trim removed 10 bases at V and 8 bases at J, leaving 4 bases unmatched. CDR3 DNA: TGTGCCACAGACAGGGGGCAAGGCTACACCTTC. It is translated as CATDRGQGYTF.

This clonotype was found a few times. The chain carries TRBV19 and TRBJ1-2, with no clear D. This CDR3 has 14 amino acids. The germline V gene encodes CDR1 LNHDA and CDR2 SQIVND (reference sequence). Trimming removed 6 bases at V and 4 bases at J, with 15 bases between. The CDR3 reads CASSPSQGSYGYTF. The CDR3 coding sequence is TGTGCCAGTAGCCCCTCGCAAGGTAGCTATGGCTACACCTTC.

This clonotype was recorded a few times. This chain joins TRBV7-6 and TRBJ1-6; D not resolved. Trimming cost V 6 bases and J 3 bases, with 12 bases left between them. This CDR3 has 15 residues. CDR1 is SGHVS and CDR2 is FNYEAQ in the germline V gene. The CDR3 nucleotides are TGTGCCAGCAGTCCCAGCGAGAGCTATAATTCACCCCTCCACTTT. It is translated as CASSPSESYNSPLHF. The variable domain in full, completed from reference TRBV7-6 and TRBJ1-6, reads GAGVSQSPRYKVTKRGQDVALRCDPISGHVSLYWYRQALGQGPEFLTYFNYEAQQDKSGLPNDRFSAERPEGSISTLTIQRTEQRDSAMYRCASSPSESYNSPLHFGNGTRLTVT.

This clonotype was counted once. The J gene is TRBJ1-5, the V gene TRBV20-1; TRBD1 might be the D (5 bases). The V end was cut by 0 bases, the J end by 1 base, with 10 bases between. There are 15 residues in the CDR3. Germline CDR1 and CDR2: DFQATT and SNEGSKA (reference sequence). CDR3 loop: CSAREQGVSNQPQHF. The CDR3 nucleotides read TGCAGTGCTAGAGAGCAAGGGGTCAGCAATCAGCCCCAGCATTTT.

CDR3 nucleotide sequence: TGCAGTGCGAGAAGAGACAGGGACGAGACCCAGTACTTC. Its protein is CSARRDRDETQYF. The chain recombines TRBV20-1 with TRBJ2-5, with 7 bases aligning to TRBD1. Trimming took 6 bases from V and 5 from J; bases not matched to a gene: 9. Germline loops: CDR1 DFQATT, CDR2 SNEGSKA (reference sequence). This CDR3 spans 13 amino acids.

The chain combines TRBV7-6 with TRBJ1-2; D perhaps matches TRBD1 (5 bases). The V end lost 2 bases, the J end lost 13 bases, and 23 bases lay between the germline ends. Germline values: CDR1 SGHVS, CDR2 FNYEAQ. CDR3 size: 15 residues. Written as DNA, the CDR3 is TGTGCCAGCAGCTTAACAAACTCGGGACTCATACCTCCCACCTTC. This translates into CASSLTNSGLIPPTF.

This clonotype was detected many times. This sequence joins TRBV10-3 and TRBJ2-5; 8 bases map to TRBD2. This CDR3 comprises 16 residues. The junction had 7 bases not matched to a gene; V was cut back by 0 bases and J by 4 bases. Germline values: CDR1 ENHRY, CDR2 SYGVKD. CDR3 sequence (DNA): TGTGCCATCAGTGAGTCTTATGCGGGAGGACGAGAGACCCAGTACTTC. Protein product: CAISESYAGGRETQYF.

This chain links TRBV7-2 with TRBJ1-3; TRBD1 might be the D (5 bases). Per the germline V gene, CDR1 is SGHTA and CDR2 is FQGNSA. Trimming shortened V by 5 bases and J by 0 bases, and 20 bases separated the two germline ends. The CDR3 loop spans 18 amino acids. CDR3 DNA: TGTGCCAGCAGCGGTATGGGAAGGGGATTATTCTCTGGAAACACCATATATTTT. Translating gives CASSGMGRGLFSGNTIYF.

The chain joins TRBV9 to TRBJ2-5; D is tentatively TRBD1 or TRBD2 (6 bases each). Between the trimmed V and J ends, which lost 3 bases and 3 bases, there was a span of 12 bases. This CDR3 spans 14 amino acids. CDR1 SGDLS and CDR2 YYNGEE come from the germline V gene. The CDR3 bases are TGTGCCAGCAGCGGCGGGACATACAAAGAGACCCAGTACTTC. This encodes CASSGGTYKETQYF.

At least ten counts were recorded for this clonotype. The V gene is TRBV7-2, the J gene TRBJ2-5, with D tentatively TRBD1 (9 bases). CDR3 length: 16 amino acids. Trimming removed 7 bases from V and 5 bases from J, with 23 bases in between. Germline CDR1 and CDR2: SGHTA and FQGNSA. The CDR3 nucleotides are TGTGCCAGCAACAAAGTAGCGGGACAGGGAGGGGAGACCCAGTACTTC. Its translation is CASNKVAGQGGETQYF.

The genes are TRBV10-3 and TRBJ1-5; D is possibly TRBD1 (5 bases). V gave up 2 bases and J gave up 13 bases, with 9 bases separating them. In germline, CDR1 is ENHRY, CDR2 SYGVKD. CDR3 length equals 11 residues. CDR3 sequence (DNA): TGTGCCATCAGTGAGCAGCAGGGACAGCATTTT. Amino acid sequence: CAISEQQGQHF.

J is TRBJ2-7 and V is TRBV25-1, with no clear D. V lost 3 bases, J lost 3 bases, and 15 bases lay in between. The germline V gene encodes CDR1 MGHDK and CDR2 SYGVNS. The CDR3 covers 15 residues. The CDR3 reads CASSEYKLPFYEQYF. The CDR3 coding sequence is TGTGCCAGCAGTGAGTACAAGCTCCCCTTCTACGAGCAGTACTTC.

This rearrangement joins TRBV24-1 to TRBJ2-1; the match to TRBD2 covers 9 bases. With the DNA end fitting TRBJ2-7 better, the J assignment may be wrong. This CDR3 has 17 residues. The germline CDR1 and CDR2 sequences are KGHDR and SFDVKD. The CDR3 nucleotides are TGTGCCACCAGTGACCCACGTAGCGGGAGAGGCCACAATGAGCAGTACTTC. Protein: CATSDPRSGRGHNEQYF.

The V and J genes are TRBV7-2 and TRBJ2-7; 10 bases fit TRBD2. The CDR3 has 15 amino acids. CDR1 is SGHTA, CDR2 FQGNSA, per germline. Trimming removed 5 bases from V and 5 bases from J; junction bases left unmatched: 9. CDR3: CASSAYLAGANEQYF. The CDR3 region has the DNA TGTGCCAGCAGCGCTTACCTAGCGGGAGCGAACGAGCAGTACTTC.

The J gene is TRBJ1-4, the V gene TRBV19; no definite D call. CDR3 size: 13 residues. Looked up from germline, CDR1 is LNHDA and CDR2 is SQIVND (reference sequence). Trimming removed 7 bases from V and 5 bases from J, with 11 bases in between. The CDR3 is CASNHAENEKLFF. Here the CDR3 DNA reads TGTGCCAGTAATCATGCTGAGAATGAAAAACTGTTTTTT.

The chain joins TRBV6-6 to TRBJ2-2; a possible D gene is TRBD2 (5 bases). Germline V gives CDR1 MNHNY, CDR2 SVGAGI (reference sequence). Trimming stripped 10 bases from V and 6 bases from J, with 12 bases between. The CDR3 runs 12 residues. The CDR3 bases are TGTGCCACCAGGCCGGGGTCCGGGGAGCTGTTTTTT. It translates to CATRPGSGELFF.

The chain has TRBV10-3 and TRBJ1-5, with TRBD1 identical over 7 bases. CDR3 size: 15 residues. Germline CDR1 reads ENHRY; CDR2 reads SYGVKD. Losses at the gene ends were 6 bases for V and 5 bases for J; bases not matched to a gene: 10. DNA for the CDR3: TGTGCCATCAGCCGGGCGGGACAGTCTGATCAGCCCCAGCATTTT. Protein sequence: CAISRAGQSDQPQHF.

This chain joins TRBV11-1 and TRBJ2-1; D unresolved. Germline V gives CDR1 SGHAT, CDR2 FQDESV (reference sequence). There are 11 residues in the CDR3. The V end lost 3 bases, the J end lost 5 bases, and 2 bases lay between the germline ends. The CDR3 spells CASSFDNEQFF. CDR3 bases: TGTGCCAGCAGCTTCGACAATGAGCAGTTCTTC.